The 27 T cell receptor beta chains in this list originate from one sample, sequenced in a study of beta chain features in type 1 diabetes. Study-wide results and caveats: Type 1 diabetes patients had TCRB CDR3s that were shorter (moderately but significantly so) in all four CD4+ subsets.

These TCRs are of unknown antigen specificity. What was sequenced were expressed TCRB transcripts, since all of the isolated RNA had been reverse transcribed. Profiled with immunoSEQ multiplex PCR; TCRdb holds only in-frame clones, not every one. Here the sample spans about 240,000 clones, about 14% being singletons. Sequences were obtained from naive CD4+ T cells from blood. Receptor source: a man aged 25-45 years with type 1 diabetes.

This clone was detected only a few times. V and J are TRBV2 and TRBJ2-2; 12 positions match TRBD2. The trim removed 4 bases at V and 0 bases at J, leaving 9 bases unmatched. Germline V CDR1 and CDR2: SNHLY, FYNNEI. This CDR3 contains 19 residues. This CDR3 reads CASSGITSGRFANTGELFF. CDR3 nucleotide sequence: TGTGCCAGCAGTGGTATTACTAGCGGGAGGTTCGCGAACACCGGGGAGCTGTTTTTT. The full variable domain, rest sourced from reference TRBV2 and TRBJ2-2, is EPEVTQTPSHQVTQMGQEVILRCVPISNHLYFYWYRQILGQKVEFLVSFYNNEISEKSEIFDDQFSVERPDGSNFTLKIRSTKLEDSAMYFCASSGITSGRFANTGELFFGEGSRLTVL.

This sequence joins TRBV6-5 and TRBJ2-1; D not resolved. CDR1 MNHEY and CDR2 SVGAGI come from the germline V gene. The CDR3 is 12 amino acids. V was pared by 7 bases and J by 8 bases, with 12 bases between. CDR3 sequence: CASNLYRDEQFF. DNA of the CDR3: TGTGCCAGCAACCTATACCGCGATGAGCAGTTCTTC.

There are a few counts of this clone. The rearrangement joins TRBV2 to TRBJ1-2; no clear D. Trimming shortened V by 0 bases and J by 8 bases, and 13 bases separated the two germline ends. This CDR3 region has 14 residues. CDR1 SNHLY and CDR2 FYNNEI come from the germline V gene. CDR3 DNA sequence: TGTGCCAGCAGTGAAGCGACCCCGTCAGGCGGCTACACCTTC. Residues: CASSEATPSGGYTF.

This clone was detected only a few times. The chain combines TRBV6-5 with TRBJ2-3; TRBD2 matches 8 bases. Germline V gene lookup returns CDR1 MNHEY and CDR2 SVGAGI. The CDR3 runs 15 residues. V shed 2 bases, J shed 5 bases, and the junction held 6 bases outside the gene matches. CDR3 sequence reads: CASSYRGGRGDTQYF. Here the CDR3 DNA reads TGTGCCAGCAGTTACCGGGGGGGCAGGGGAGATACGCAGTATTTT.

The chain employs TRBV7-9 and TRBJ2-5; 14 bases match TRBD2. Germline V gene lookup returns CDR1 SEHNR and CDR2 FQNEAQ (reference sequence). V trimming: 3 bases; J trimming: 5 bases; junction bases outside the gene matches: 11. CDR3 length: 18 amino acids. CDR3 DNA sequence: TGTGCCAGCAGCTTTCGGGGACTAGCGGGAGCCCCGGACGAGACCCAGTACTTC. Amino acid sequence: CASSFRGLAGAPDETQYF.

The chain is built from TRBV10-1 and TRBJ2-7; D gene uncertain. CDR1 WNHNN and CDR2 SYGVQD come from the germline V gene (reference sequence). The germline V and J ends were trimmed by 0 bases and 2 bases, with 2 bases remaining between them. The CDR3 is 12 amino acids. CDR3 residues: CASSESTYEQYF. As DNA, the CDR3 is TGCGCCAGCAGTGAGTCCACCTACGAGCAGTACTTC.

CDR3 sequence (DNA): TGTGCCACCAAGCAGGACAGGTCTTCCTACGAGCAGTACTTC. Encoded protein: CATKQDRSSYEQYF. V is TRBV2 and J is TRBJ2-7; 7 bases are a match to TRBD1. Germline V gene data show CDR1 as SNHLY and CDR2 as FYNNEI. After removal of 10 bases from V and 1 base from J, the junction contained 10 bases not matched to a gene. The CDR3 covers 14 residues.

This clone was found a few times. The V and J genes are TRBV5-1 and TRBJ1-2, with D maybe TRBD1 (5 bases). Germline V CDR1 and CDR2: SGHRS, YFSETQ. Trimming pared 0 bases from V and 4 bases from J, leaving 10 bases between. The CDR3 totals 14 residues. CDR3 residues: CASSLATAGYGYTF. CDR3 bases: TGCGCCAGCAGCTTGGCGACAGCCGGCTATGGCTACACCTTC.

The chain joins TRBV5-1 to TRBJ2-7; 7 nucleotides align to TRBD2. The CDR3 totals 13 residues. The V segment lost 5 bases and the J segment 5 bases; nucleotides outside the gene matches: 7. CDR1 is SGHRS and CDR2 is YFSETQ in the germline V gene. In DNA, the CDR3 is TGCGCCAGCAGTCAGGGAGGGGTCAACGAGCAGTACTTC. It yields the protein CASSQGGVNEQYF.

J is TRBJ2-6 and V is TRBV30; 7 nucleotides align to TRBD2. CDR1 is GTSNPN, CDR2 SVGIG, per germline (reference sequence). The CDR3 is 19 residues long. Losses at the gene ends were 4 bases for V and 3 bases for J; bases not matched to a gene: 18. CDR3 loop: CAWIGTPGREVVGANVLTF. CDR3 in DNA: TGTGCCTGGATAGGGACCCCGGGACGGGAGGTTGTTGGGGCCAACGTCCTGACTTTC.

The J gene is TRBJ2-3, the V gene TRBV10-3; tentatively, D is TRBD2 (6 bases). CDR1 ENHRY and CDR2 SYGVKD come from the germline V gene. The CDR3 runs to 14 residues. Trimming took off 7 bases at V and 0 bases at J, with 11 bases between the two ends. The CDR3: CAINGGSSTDTQYF. The CDR3 nucleotides read TGTGCCATCAACGGGGGATCTAGCACAGATACGCAGTATTTT.

This chain links TRBV7-2 with TRBJ1-5; D gene uncertain. The length of the CDR3 is 13 residues. CDR1 and CDR2 (germline): SGHTA, FQGNSA. V dropped 4 bases and J dropped 4 bases, with 8 bases sitting between them. Here the CDR3 reads CASSSGDNQPQHF. The CDR3 bases are TGTGCCAGCAGCTCTGGAGATAATCAGCCCCAGCATTTT.

A few counts support this clone. This chain links TRBV30 with TRBJ2-1, with 12 bases that match TRBD2. V shed 3 bases, J shed 8 bases, and the junction held 8 bases outside the gene matches. Germline V gives CDR1 GTSNPN, CDR2 SVGIG (reference sequence). The CDR3 is made up of 15 amino acids. Here the CDR3 DNA reads TGTGCCTGGAGCCCAACTAGCGGGGGGAGCGATGAGCAGTTCTTC. Its protein is CAWSPTSGGSDEQFF.

The chain uses TRBV5-1 and TRBJ1-3; 7 positions agree with TRBD1. CDR3 length equals 14 residues. After removal of 4 bases from V and 2 bases from J, the junction contained 3 bases not matched to a gene. Germline CDR1 SGHRS, CDR2 YFSETQ. CDR3 protein: CASSTGQTGNTIYF. CDR3 DNA sequence: TGCGCCAGCAGCACGGGACAGACTGGAAACACCATATATTTT.

This rearrangement joins TRBV10-3 to TRBJ2-3, with 12 bases matching TRBD2. Germline CDR1 and CDR2: ENHRY and SYGVKD. V lost 0 bases, J lost 3 bases, and 4 bases stayed unmatched. This CDR3 has 17 amino acids. The CDR3: CAISESASGRETDTQYF. The CDR3 region has the DNA TGTGCCATCAGTGAGTCGGCTAGCGGGAGGGAGACAGATACGCAGTATTTT.

The rearrangement links TRBV6-5 to TRBJ1-5; tentatively, D is TRBD1 (6 bases). CDR1 and CDR2 from the germline V gene are MNHEY and SVGAGI. V was cut by 6 bases and J by 6 bases, with 18 bases left in between. The CDR3 is made up of 15 amino acids. CDR3 nucleotide sequence: TGTGCCAGCAGCTTGGACAGCCCTATCGGTCAGCCCCAGCATTTT. It specifies CASSLDSPIGQPQHF.

The V call is TRBV6-6, the J call TRBJ2-2, with TRBD1 as a possible D gene (6 bases). Trimming took 5 bases from V and 4 from J, leaving 11 bases between them. The CDR3 length is 14 residues. Germline values: CDR1 MNHNY, CDR2 SVGAGI (reference sequence). CDR3 nucleotide sequence: TGTGCCAGCAGTGACACAGGGATCACCGGGGAGCTGTTTTTT. It translates to CASSDTGITGELFF.

This clone has a handful of counts. V usage is TRBV7-9 and J usage is TRBJ2-1, with 10 bases identical to TRBD2. There are 18 residues in the CDR3. Germline CDR1 is SEHNR and CDR2 is FQNEAQ (reference sequence). With V trimmed by 2 bases and J by 7 bases, 14 bases remained unmatched. The CDR3 DNA follows: TGTGCCAGCAGCTTATGGAGGGGTCTAGCGGGAGTGGAAAATGAGCAGTTCTTC. It translates to CASSLWRGLAGVENEQFF.

This clone was found once. The chain is built from TRBV5-1 and TRBJ1-2; 7 bases match TRBD1. CDR3 length: 14 residues. In germline, CDR1 is SGHRS, CDR2 YFSETQ. The V gene end was trimmed by 4 bases and the J gene end by 6 bases; junction bases not matched to a gene: 9. The CDR3 here is CASSPKATGDGYTF. In DNA form, the CDR3 reads TGCGCCAGCAGCCCCAAGGCAACAGGGGATGGCTACACCTTC.

The chain couples TRBV6-5 to TRBJ2-3; TRBD1 aligns across 8 bases. The CDR3 runs 15 residues. Per the germline V gene, CDR1 is MNHEY and CDR2 is SVGAGI. The J segment lost 1 base and the V segment lost 6 bases, leaving 6 bases of the junction unmatched. The CDR3 bases are TGTGCCAGCAGCCCTGGGACAGGAGGCACAGATACGCAGTATTTT. This translates into CASSPGTGGTDTQYF.

The rearrangement joins TRBV6-1 to TRBJ2-3; tentative D call: TRBD2 (6 bases). The germline CDR1 and CDR2 sequences are MNHNS and SASEGT. V lost 5 bases and J lost 1, with 10 bases in between. The CDR3 length is 14 residues. CDR3 amino acids: CASSRLAGTDTQYF. The CDR3 DNA is TGTGCCAGCAGTAGATTAGCGGGCACAGATACGCAGTATTTT.

The chain carries TRBV5-5 and TRBJ1-2; D gene unclear. The length of the CDR3 is 12 residues. Germline CDR1 SGHKS, CDR2 YYEKEE (reference sequence). V was shortened by 0 bases and J by 8 bases, with 8 bases between the two germline ends. Here the CDR3 reads CASSLAEPGYTF. In DNA form, the CDR3 reads TGTGCCAGCAGCTTGGCCGAGCCAGGCTACACCTTC.

The chain links TRBV6-5 to TRBJ2-2; D is perhaps TRBD2 (6 bases). Germline CDR1 MNHEY, CDR2 SVGAGI. V dropped 4 bases and J dropped 4 bases, with 10 bases sitting between them. The CDR3 runs 14 residues. CDR3 sequence (DNA): TGTGCCAGCAGTTCGGGACTCATCACCGGGGAGCTGTTTTTT. Its translation is CASSSGLITGELFF.

V usage is TRBV19 and J usage is TRBJ2-5; maybe TRBD2 (6 bases). Germline CDR1 LNHDA, CDR2 SQIVND (reference sequence). The CDR3 consists of 15 residues. Trimming took off 1 base at V and 11 bases at J, with 20 bases between the two ends. CDR3 sequence reads: CASSIAGAAAREQYF. DNA of the CDR3: TGTGCCAGTAGTATAGCCGGAGCGGCGGCACGGGAGCAGTACTTC.

The chain combines TRBV4-2 with TRBJ2-2; 11 bases are a match to TRBD2. Germline V gives CDR1 LGHNA, CDR2 YNFKEQ. The junction had 4 bases not matched to a gene; V was cut back by 0 bases and J by 4 bases. The CDR3 has 17 amino acids. The CDR3 sequence is CASSQDIAGGPTGELFF. CDR3 nucleotide sequence: TGTGCCAGCAGCCAAGATATAGCGGGGGGGCCCACCGGGGAGCTGTTTTTT.

This clone was counted only a few times. This rearrangement joins TRBV6-1 to TRBJ1-5; D possibly corresponds to TRBD1 (6 bases). CDR1 MNHNS and CDR2 SASEGT come from the germline V gene. CDR3 length: 13 amino acids. The germline V and J ends were trimmed by 10 bases and 3 bases, with 13 bases remaining between them. This CDR3 is CAIRGGNNQPQHF. Here the CDR3 DNA reads TGTGCCATCAGGGGAGGGAACAATCAGCCCCAGCATTTT.

A few counts support this clone. This chain joins TRBV10-2 and TRBJ1-5; D might be TRBD1 (6 bases). CDR3 length: 15 amino acids. Germline-derived CDR1 and CDR2 are WSHSY and SAAADI. Deletions cut 0 bases from V and 6 bases from J, with 12 bases between. The CDR3 DNA sequence: TGCGCCAGCAGTGAGTCCCCAGGGGCGGTTCAGCCCCAGCATTTT. Its translation: CASSESPGAVQPQHF.